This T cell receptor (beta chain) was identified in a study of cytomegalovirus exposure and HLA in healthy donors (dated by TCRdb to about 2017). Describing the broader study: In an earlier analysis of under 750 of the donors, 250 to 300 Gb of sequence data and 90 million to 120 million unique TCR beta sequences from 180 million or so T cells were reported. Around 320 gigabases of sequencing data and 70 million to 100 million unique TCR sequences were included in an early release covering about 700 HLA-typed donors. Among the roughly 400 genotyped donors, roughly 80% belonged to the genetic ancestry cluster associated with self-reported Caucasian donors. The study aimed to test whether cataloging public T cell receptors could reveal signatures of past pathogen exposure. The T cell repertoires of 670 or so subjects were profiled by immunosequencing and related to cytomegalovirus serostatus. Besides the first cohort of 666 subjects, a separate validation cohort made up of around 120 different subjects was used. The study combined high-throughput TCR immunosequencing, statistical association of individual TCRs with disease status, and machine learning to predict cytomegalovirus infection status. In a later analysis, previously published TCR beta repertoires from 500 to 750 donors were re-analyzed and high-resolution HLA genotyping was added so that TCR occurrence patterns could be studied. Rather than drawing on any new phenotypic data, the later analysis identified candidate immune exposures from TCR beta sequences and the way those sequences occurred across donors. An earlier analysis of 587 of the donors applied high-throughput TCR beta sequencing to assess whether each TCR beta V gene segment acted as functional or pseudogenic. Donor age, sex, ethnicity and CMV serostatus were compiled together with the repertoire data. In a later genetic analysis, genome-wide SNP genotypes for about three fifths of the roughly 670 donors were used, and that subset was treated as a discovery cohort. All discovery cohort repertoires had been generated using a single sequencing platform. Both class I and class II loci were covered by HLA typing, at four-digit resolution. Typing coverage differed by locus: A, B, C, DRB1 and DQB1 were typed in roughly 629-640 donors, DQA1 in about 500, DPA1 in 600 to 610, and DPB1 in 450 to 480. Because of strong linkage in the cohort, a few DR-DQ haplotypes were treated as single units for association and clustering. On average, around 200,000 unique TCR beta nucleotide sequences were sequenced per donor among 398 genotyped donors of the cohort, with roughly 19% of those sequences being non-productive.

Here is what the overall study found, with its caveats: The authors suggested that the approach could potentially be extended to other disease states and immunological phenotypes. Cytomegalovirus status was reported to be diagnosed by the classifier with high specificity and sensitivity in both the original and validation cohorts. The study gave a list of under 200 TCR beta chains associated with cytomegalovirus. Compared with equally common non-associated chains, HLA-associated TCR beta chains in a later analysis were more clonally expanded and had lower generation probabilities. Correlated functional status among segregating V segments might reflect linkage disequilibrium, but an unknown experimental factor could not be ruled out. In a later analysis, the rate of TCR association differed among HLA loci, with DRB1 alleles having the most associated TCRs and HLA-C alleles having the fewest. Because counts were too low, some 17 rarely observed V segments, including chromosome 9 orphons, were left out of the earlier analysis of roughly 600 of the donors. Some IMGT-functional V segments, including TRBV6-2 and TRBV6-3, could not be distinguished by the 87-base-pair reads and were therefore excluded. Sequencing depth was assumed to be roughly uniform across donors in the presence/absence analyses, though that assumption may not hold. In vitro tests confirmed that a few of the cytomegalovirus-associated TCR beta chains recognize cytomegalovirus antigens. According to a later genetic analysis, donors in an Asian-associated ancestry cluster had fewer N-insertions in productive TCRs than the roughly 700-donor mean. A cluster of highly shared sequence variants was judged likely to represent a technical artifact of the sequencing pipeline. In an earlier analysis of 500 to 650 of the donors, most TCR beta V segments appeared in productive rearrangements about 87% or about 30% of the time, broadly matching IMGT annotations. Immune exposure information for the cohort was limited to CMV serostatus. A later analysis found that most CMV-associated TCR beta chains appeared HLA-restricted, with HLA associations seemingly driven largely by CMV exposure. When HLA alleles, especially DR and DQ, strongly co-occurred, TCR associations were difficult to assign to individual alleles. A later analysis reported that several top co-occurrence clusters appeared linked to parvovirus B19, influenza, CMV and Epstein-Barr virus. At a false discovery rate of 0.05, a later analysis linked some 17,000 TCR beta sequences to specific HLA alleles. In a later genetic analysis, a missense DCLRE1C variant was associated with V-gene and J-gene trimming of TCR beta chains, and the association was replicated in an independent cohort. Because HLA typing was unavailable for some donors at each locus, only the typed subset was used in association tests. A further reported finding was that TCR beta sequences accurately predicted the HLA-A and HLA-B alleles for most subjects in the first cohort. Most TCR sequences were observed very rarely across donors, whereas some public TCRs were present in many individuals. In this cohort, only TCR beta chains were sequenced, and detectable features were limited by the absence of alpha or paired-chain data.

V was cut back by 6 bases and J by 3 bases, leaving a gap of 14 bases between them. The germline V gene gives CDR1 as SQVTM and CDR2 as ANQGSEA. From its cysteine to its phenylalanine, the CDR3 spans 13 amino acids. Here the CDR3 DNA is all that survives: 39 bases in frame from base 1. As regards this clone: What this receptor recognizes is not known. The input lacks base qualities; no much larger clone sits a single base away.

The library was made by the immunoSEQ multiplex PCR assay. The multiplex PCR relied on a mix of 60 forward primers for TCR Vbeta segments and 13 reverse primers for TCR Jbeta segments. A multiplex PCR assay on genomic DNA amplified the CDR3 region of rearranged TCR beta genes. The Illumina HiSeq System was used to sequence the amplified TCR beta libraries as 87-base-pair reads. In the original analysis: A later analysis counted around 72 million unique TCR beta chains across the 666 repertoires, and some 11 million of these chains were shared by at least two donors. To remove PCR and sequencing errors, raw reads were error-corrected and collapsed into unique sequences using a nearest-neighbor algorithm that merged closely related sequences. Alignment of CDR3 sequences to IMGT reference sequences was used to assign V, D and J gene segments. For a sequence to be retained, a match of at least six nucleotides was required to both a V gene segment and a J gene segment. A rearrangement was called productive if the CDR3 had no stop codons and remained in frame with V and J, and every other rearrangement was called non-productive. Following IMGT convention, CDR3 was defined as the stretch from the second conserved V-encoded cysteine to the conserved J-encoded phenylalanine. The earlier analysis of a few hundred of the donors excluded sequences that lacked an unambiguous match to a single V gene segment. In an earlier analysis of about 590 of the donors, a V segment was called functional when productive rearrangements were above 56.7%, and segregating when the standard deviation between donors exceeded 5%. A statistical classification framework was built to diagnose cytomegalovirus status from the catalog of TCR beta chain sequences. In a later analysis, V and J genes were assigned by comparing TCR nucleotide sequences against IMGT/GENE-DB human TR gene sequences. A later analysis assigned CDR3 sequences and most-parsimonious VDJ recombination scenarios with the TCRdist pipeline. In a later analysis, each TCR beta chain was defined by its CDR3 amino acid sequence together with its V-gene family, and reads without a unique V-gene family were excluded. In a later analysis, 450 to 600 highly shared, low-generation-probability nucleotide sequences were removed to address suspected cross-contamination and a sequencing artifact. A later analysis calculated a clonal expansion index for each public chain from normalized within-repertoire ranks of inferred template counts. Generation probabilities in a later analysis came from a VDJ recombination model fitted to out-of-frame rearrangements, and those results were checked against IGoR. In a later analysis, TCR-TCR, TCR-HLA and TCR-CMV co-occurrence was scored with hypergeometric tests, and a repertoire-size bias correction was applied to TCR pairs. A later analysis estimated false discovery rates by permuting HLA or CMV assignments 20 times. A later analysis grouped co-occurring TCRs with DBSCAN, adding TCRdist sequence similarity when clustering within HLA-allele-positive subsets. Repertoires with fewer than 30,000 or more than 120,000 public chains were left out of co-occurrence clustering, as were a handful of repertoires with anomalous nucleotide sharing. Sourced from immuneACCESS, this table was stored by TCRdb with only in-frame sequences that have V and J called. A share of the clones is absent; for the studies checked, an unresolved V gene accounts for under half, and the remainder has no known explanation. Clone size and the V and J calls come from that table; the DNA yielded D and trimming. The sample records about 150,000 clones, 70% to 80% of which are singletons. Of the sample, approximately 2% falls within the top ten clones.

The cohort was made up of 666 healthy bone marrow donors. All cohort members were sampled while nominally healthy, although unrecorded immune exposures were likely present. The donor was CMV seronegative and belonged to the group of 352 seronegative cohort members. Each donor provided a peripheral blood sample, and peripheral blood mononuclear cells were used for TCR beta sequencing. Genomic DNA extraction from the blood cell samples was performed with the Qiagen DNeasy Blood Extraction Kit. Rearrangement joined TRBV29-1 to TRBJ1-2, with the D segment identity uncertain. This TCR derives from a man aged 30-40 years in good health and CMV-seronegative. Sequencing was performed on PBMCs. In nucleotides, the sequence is TGCAGCGTAGCGATCGTCCCCGACTATGGCTACACCTTC. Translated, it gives CSVAIVPDYGYTF.